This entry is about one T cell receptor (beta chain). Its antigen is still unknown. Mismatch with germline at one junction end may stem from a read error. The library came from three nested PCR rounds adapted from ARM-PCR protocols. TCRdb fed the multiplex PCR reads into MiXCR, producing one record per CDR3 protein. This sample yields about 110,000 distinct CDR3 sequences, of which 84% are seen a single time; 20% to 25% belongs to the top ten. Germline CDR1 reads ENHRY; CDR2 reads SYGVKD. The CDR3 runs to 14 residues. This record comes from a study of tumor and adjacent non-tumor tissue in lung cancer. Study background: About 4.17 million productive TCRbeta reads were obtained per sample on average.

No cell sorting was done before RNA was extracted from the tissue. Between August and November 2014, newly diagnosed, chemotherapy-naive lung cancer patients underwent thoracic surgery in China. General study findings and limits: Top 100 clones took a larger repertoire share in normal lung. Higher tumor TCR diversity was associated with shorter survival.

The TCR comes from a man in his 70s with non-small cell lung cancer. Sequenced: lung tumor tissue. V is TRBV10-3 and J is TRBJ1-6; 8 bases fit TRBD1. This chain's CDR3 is CAINRQGPNSPLQF. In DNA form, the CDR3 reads TGTGCCATCAATAGACAGGGGCCTAATTCACCCCTCCAGTTT.